The clone carrying this TCR beta chain was detected a few times. Its antigen remains unknown. The CDR3 runs to 13 residues. Germline V CDR1 and CDR2: MNHEY, SMNVEV (reference sequence). The V and J ends lost 6 bases and 0 bases respectively, with 9 bases between them. TCRdb reanalysed the 5' RACE reads using MiXCR and keeps one entry per CDR3 protein. The profile shows fewer than 200,000 distinct CDR3 sequences, around a tenth of them singletons. This sample is drawn from a study of CD8 T cells in ankylosing spondylitis. Findings of the study overall: Typical of ankylosing spondylitis blood, it appeared, was a TCR beta motif of seven to nine highly homologous variants.

This sequence originates from a female donor with ankylosing spondylitis or in good health (not recorded which). This chain connects TRBV27 to TRBJ2-7; D uncertain. Sequencing was done on a sample of blood, either unsorted or a sorted T cell fraction (not recorded which). The CDR3 is CASRGQNSYEQYF. For the CDR3, the DNA is TGTGCCAGCAGAGGTCAGAACTCCTACGAGCAGTACTTC.